The T cell receptor beta chain under discussion was sequenced for a study of CD8+CD57+ T cells in acquired aplastic anemia. The V gene lost 3 bases and the J gene lost 10 bases, with 13 bases spanning the gap. The CDR3 is 14 amino acids. Germline lookup yields CDR1 SNHLY and CDR2 FYNNEI. Patients chosen for sequencing had shown CD8+CD57+ cell expansion by flow cytometry. Researchers used genomic DNA as the template to profile TCR beta VDJ and CDR3. TCRdb reprocessed the reads via MiXCR and lists one record per CDR3 protein. Here the sample spans roughly 170,000 distinct CDR3 sequences, about 50% being singletons.

The sequence was obtained from a human donor with aplastic anemia. The specimen sequenced was sorted CD4+, CD8+, or CD8+CD57+ T cells (not recorded which) from PBMCs. V usage is TRBV2 and J usage is TRBJ1-6, with D perhaps matching TRBD1 (6 bases). Here the CDR3 reads CASSDGTLKSPLHF. The CDR3 DNA sequence: TGTGCCAGCAGTGACGGGACACTAAAATCACCCCTCCACTTT.